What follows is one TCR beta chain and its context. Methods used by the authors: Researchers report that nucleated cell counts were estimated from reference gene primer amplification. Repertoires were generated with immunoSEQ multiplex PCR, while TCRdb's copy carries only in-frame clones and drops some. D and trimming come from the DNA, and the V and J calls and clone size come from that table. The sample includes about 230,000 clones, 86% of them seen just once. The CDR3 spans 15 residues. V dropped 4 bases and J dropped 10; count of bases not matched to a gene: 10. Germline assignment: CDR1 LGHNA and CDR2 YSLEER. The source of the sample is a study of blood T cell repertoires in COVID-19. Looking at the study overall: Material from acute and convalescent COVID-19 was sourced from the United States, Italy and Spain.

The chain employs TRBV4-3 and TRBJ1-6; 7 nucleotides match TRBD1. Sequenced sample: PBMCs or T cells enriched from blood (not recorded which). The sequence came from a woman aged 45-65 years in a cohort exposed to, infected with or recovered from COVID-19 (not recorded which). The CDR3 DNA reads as TGCGCCAGCAGCCGATCTCCGGGGACAGCATCACCCCTCCACTTT. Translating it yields CASSRSPGTASPLHF.